One T cell receptor (beta chain) is described in this entry. Its target is unknown. The study ran its PCR with 60 Vbeta and 13 Jbeta primers. TCRdb's copy holds only in-frame clones and misses some; the assay was immunoSEQ multiplex PCR. The table lists 150,000 to 200,000 clones, roughly 82% of them singletons. Germline V gives CDR1 MNHNY, CDR2 SVGAGI (reference sequence). The CDR3 sequence is 15 residues long. With 1 base clipped from V and 6 bases from J, the junction kept 6 bases outside the gene matches. This record comes from a study of cytomegalovirus exposure and HLA in healthy donors. Study-wide results and limits: Published work reported that the classifier diagnosed cytomegalovirus status with high specificity and sensitivity. Among the most significant clusters, several appeared linked to common viral pathogens in a later analysis.

The TCR sequence derives from a man aged 35 to 55 in good health and CMV-seronegative. The V and J genes are TRBV6-6 and TRBJ2-3; TRBD2 matches at 8 bases. The sample taken for sequencing was PBMCs. In DNA form, the CDR3 reads TGTGCCAGCAGTTACTGGGGACTAGTAGGGGATACGCAGTATTTT. This gives the protein CASSYWGLVGDTQYF.